The 8 T cell receptor beta chains below all came from one sample that was sequenced in a study of blood T cell repertoires in COVID-19. The method was immunoSEQ multiplex PCR; TCRdb's version includes in-frame clones alone and lacks a portion of them. Of approximately 140,000 clones in the sample, approximately 86% were seen once. The sequenced material came from peripheral blood. The receptors derive from a woman between 55 and 75 years old with acute or convalescent COVID-19.

In its sample, this clone was seen a few times. The chain recombines TRBV28 with TRBJ2-1; tentatively, D is TRBD1 (5 bases). V lost 1 base and J lost 3, with 10 bases in between. The CDR3 has 15 amino acids. The germline gives CDR1 MDHEN, CDR2 SYDVKM. CDR3 region: CASSLFAGNYNEQFF. The CDR3 DNA sequence: TGTGCCAGCAGTTTATTCGCAGGGAACTACAATGAGCAGTTCTTC.

The V and J genes are TRBV19 and TRBJ2-7, with D tentatively TRBD2 (5 bases). Trimming cost V 3 bases and J 2 bases, with 14 bases left between them. The germline CDR1 and CDR2 sequences are LNHDA and SQIVND (reference sequence). The CDR3 covers 15 residues. DNA for the CDR3: TGTGCCAGTAGTATTATGGTTCGGGGAACCTACGAGCAGTACTTC. Its protein is CASSIMVRGTYEQYF.

The CDR3 is CASSTPQGTAINEQFF. In nucleotides, the CDR3 is TGTGCCAGCAGCACGCCCCAGGGCACGGCAATCAATGAGCAGTTCTTC. This chain uses TRBV21-1 with TRBJ2-1; TRBD1 was called by the table and not checked on the DNA. TRBV21-1 corresponds to a pseudogene. The CDR3 contains 16 residues.

This chain links TRBV5-5 with TRBJ1-2; D gene uncertain. Looked up from germline, CDR1 is SGHKS and CDR2 is YYEKEE (reference sequence). Trimming removed 0 bases at V and 7 bases at J, with 13 bases between. This CDR3 contains 14 residues. CDR3 sequence: CASSLDSSPGGYTF. The CDR3 nucleotides read TGTGCCAGCAGCTTGGATTCCTCTCCCGGTGGCTACACCTTC.

The chain is built from TRBV4-2 and TRBJ2-1; 9 nucleotides line up with TRBD2. The CDR3 runs 13 residues. Germline V gives CDR1 LGHNA, CDR2 YNFKEQ. V lost 7 bases and J lost 7; bases outside the gene matches: 5. The CDR3 spells CASKLAGRNEQFF. The CDR3 nucleotides are TGTGCCAGCAAGCTAGCGGGGAGGAATGAGCAGTTCTTC.

The rearrangement links TRBV25-1 to TRBJ1-1, with 10 bases identical to TRBD1. The length of the CDR3 is 15 residues. Germline V gene data show CDR1 as MGHDK and CDR2 as SYGVNS. V lost 4 bases and J lost 5; bases outside the gene matches: 7. The CDR3 region has the DNA TGTGCCAGCAGTGCGTGGACAGGGGGGAGGACTGAAGCTTTCTTT. This gives the protein CASSAWTGGRTEAFF.

In this sample, this clone turned up once. DNA of the CDR3: TGCGCCAGCAGCCAAGAACGCCCAGGGGCCCTTATAAACTATGGCTACACCTTC. It translates to CASSQERPGALINYGYTF. The rearrangement joins TRBV4-3 to TRBJ1-2; weak D call: TRBD1 (6 bases). Germline V gene lookup returns CDR1 LGHNA and CDR2 YSLEER. The CDR3 loop spans 18 amino acids. Trimming pared 0 bases from V and 2 bases from J, leaving 19 bases between.

The chain carries TRBV6-5 and TRBJ1-4, with 8 bases matching TRBD1. V trimming: 2 bases; J trimming: 8 bases; junction bases outside the gene matches: 7. The CDR3 is 15 amino acids. Germline V lookup: CDR1 MNHEY, CDR2 SVGAGI. CDR3 amino acids: CASSYGGQVGEKLFF. The CDR3 DNA reads TGTGCCAGCAGTTACGGGGGACAGGTTGGAGAAAAACTGTTTTTT.